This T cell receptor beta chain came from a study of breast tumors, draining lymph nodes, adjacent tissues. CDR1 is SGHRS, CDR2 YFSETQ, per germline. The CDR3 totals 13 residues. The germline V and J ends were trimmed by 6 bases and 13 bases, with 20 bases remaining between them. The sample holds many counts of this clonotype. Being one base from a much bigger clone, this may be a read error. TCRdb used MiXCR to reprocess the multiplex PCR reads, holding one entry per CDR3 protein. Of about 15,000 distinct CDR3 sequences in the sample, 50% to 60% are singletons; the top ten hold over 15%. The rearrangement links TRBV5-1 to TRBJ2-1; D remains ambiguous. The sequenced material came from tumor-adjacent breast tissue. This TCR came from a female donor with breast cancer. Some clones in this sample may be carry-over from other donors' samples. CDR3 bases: TGCGCCAGCACTTCCCGGAATTACGGTGACCAGTTCTTC. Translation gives CASTSRNYGDQFF.